Listed here are 17 T cell receptor beta chains from one sample, sequenced in a study of T cells in localized non-small cell lung cancer. Produced via immunoSEQ multiplex PCR; TCRdb's table is partial and in-frame only. Of about 1,500 clones detected, approximately 33% appear once; the ten largest clones hold roughly 18%. This specimen was normal lung tissue next to the tumor, taken before any cancer treatment. The source is an older male donor with stage II squamous cell lung carcinoma.

In this sample, this clone turned up a few times. This chain connects TRBV9 to TRBJ2-7; D is uncertain. V was trimmed by 3 bases and J by 1 base, leaving 14 bases between them. CDR1 SGDLS and CDR2 YYNGEE come from the germline V gene. There are 15 residues in the CDR3. This CDR3 reads CASSARLIGSYEQYF. CDR3 coding DNA: TGTGCCAGCAGCGCCCGGTTAATCGGGTCCTACGAGCAGTACTTC.

The chain recombines TRBV28 with TRBJ2-5; 7 nucleotides line up with TRBD1. The CDR3 loop spans 14 amino acids. V trimming: 7 bases; J trimming: 4 bases; junction bases outside the gene matches: 9. Germline V gene sequence: CDR1 MDHEN, CDR2 SYDVKM. The CDR3 region has the DNA TGTGCCAGCATCCCACAGGGGATTGGAGAGACCCAGTACTTC. This sequence encodes CASIPQGIGETQYF.

This chain uses TRBV30 with TRBJ2-7; a possible D gene is TRBD2 (6 bases). Germline CDR1 and CDR2: GTSNPN and SVGIG (reference sequence). V was trimmed by 3 bases and J by 0 bases, leaving 12 bases between them. The CDR3 has 14 residues. The CDR3 DNA reads TGTGCCTGGAGGCGGAGTAGCGGCTCCTACGAGCAGTACTTC. Translated, it gives CAWRRSSGSYEQYF.

Of note for this clone: A junction boundary mismatches the germline segment, possibly from a read error. The chain couples TRBV9 to TRBJ1-1; TRBD1 matches 7 bases. Looked up from germline, CDR1 is SGDLS and CDR2 is YYNGEE. The CDR3 consists of 15 residues. CDR3 coding DNA: TGTGCCAGCAGCGTGAATACAGGGGCGATCACTAAAGCTTTCTTT. Translating gives CASSVNTGAITKAFF.

The chain employs TRBV19 and TRBJ2-6; either TRBD1 or TRBD2 may supply D (6 bases each). This CDR3 is built from 15 residues. Germline V gene lookup returns CDR1 LNHDA and CDR2 SQIVND (reference sequence). V lost 5 bases and J 4 bases, leaving 12 bases between the germline ends. For the CDR3, the DNA is TGTGCCAGTAGTCAAGGGGGGCAAGGGGCCAACGTCCTGACTTTC. Encoded protein: CASSQGGQGANVLTF.

The V call is TRBV28, the J call TRBJ2-7, with D perhaps being TRBD1 or TRBD2 (5 bases each). Germline V gene lookup returns CDR1 MDHEN and CDR2 SYDVKM. CDR3 length: 14 residues. Deletions cut 6 bases from V and 3 bases from J, with 15 bases between. CDR3 DNA: TGTGCCAGCAGACTGCCGGGACCCAACTACGAGCAGTACTTC. It encodes CASRLPGPNYEQYF.

This clone was seen more than once but under ten times. The V call is TRBV6-8, the J call TRBJ2-5; 7 nucleotides match TRBD2. The trim removed 6 bases at V and 1 base at J, leaving 8 bases unmatched. The CDR3 contains 15 residues. Germline values: CDR1 MNHGY, CDR2 SAAAGT. This chain's CDR3 is CASRGAGSSQETQYF. Here the CDR3 DNA reads TGTGCCAGCAGGGGAGCGGGATCATCCCAAGAGACCCAGTACTTC.

V gene TRBV18 combines with J gene TRBJ1-1; no definite D call. Trimming pared 3 bases from V and 1 base from J, leaving 12 bases between. CDR3 length: 15 residues. Germline V lookup: CDR1 KGHSH, CDR2 LQKENI. The CDR3 spells CASSPEAAPNTEAFF. The CDR3 coding sequence is TGTGCCAGCTCACCTGAAGCCGCCCCGAACACTGAAGCTTTCTTT.

The CDR3 coding sequence is TGCGCCAGCAGCCCCCAAGGACTAGCGGGAGAGCTCGGGCAGTTCTTC. This codes for CASSPQGLAGELGQFF. The chain joins TRBV5-1 to TRBJ2-1; 13 bases line up with TRBD2. V gave up 4 bases and J gave up 12 bases; unmatched junction bases: 13. The germline gives CDR1 SGHRS, CDR2 YFSETQ. The CDR3 has 16 amino acids. Supplemented by reference TRBV5-1 and TRBJ2-1, the full variable domain reads KAGVTQTPRYLIKTRGQQVTLSCSPISGHRSVSWYQQTPGQGLQFLFEYFSETQRNKGNFPGRFSGRQFSNSRSEMNVSTLELGDSALYLCASSPQGLAGELGQFFGPGTRLTVL.

This sequence joins TRBV6-8 and TRBJ1-2; D is undetermined. Looked up from germline, CDR1 is MNHGY and CDR2 is SAAAGT. The V and J ends lost 5 bases and 7 bases respectively, with 14 bases between them. The CDR3 consists of 13 residues. CDR3 residues: CASSPEGISGYTF. CDR3 coding DNA: TGTGCCAGCAGTCCCGAGGGAATCAGTGGCTACACCTTC.

This clone was counted between two and nine times. J is TRBJ1-2 and V is TRBV9; no clear D gene. V was pared by 4 bases and J by 4 bases, with 17 bases between. The V gene's germline CDR1 is SGDLS and CDR2 YYNGEE. This CDR3 region has 15 residues. The CDR3 here is CASSLSSGGAYGYTF. The CDR3 bases are TGTGCCAGCAGCCTCTCCTCAGGAGGCGCCTATGGCTACACCTTC.

The V gene is TRBV11-3, the J gene TRBJ1-1; weak D call: TRBD1 (6 bases). This CDR3 comprises 14 residues. Trimming removed 3 bases from V and 3 bases from J, with 11 bases in between. CDR1 is SGHNT and CDR2 is YENEEA in the germline V gene. The CDR3 sequence: CASSLDGGYTEAFF. Here the CDR3 DNA reads TGTGCCAGCAGCTTGGATGGGGGCTACACTGAAGCTTTCTTT.

This clone was seen a few times. The chain is built from TRBV9 and TRBJ1-4; D gene ambiguous. Germline-derived CDR1 and CDR2 are SGDLS and YYNGEE. CDR3 length equals 14 residues. V was shortened by 5 bases and J by 1 base, with 9 bases between the two germline ends. The CDR3 region is CASSERVTNEKLFF. The CDR3, as DNA: TGTGCCAGCAGTGAGCGGGTAACTAATGAAAAACTGTTTTTT.

This sequence joins TRBV15 and TRBJ1-2, with D uncertain. CDR1 and CDR2 (germline): LNHNV, YYDKDF (reference sequence). Trimming left V 1 base short and J 2 bases short, with 11 bases between. The CDR3 is 15 amino acids. CDR3 in DNA: TGTGCCACCAGCAGAGGAGGCAGCCAAAACTATGGCTACACCTTC. The encoded protein is CATSRGGSQNYGYTF.

The sample holds a few counts of this clone. The chain carries TRBV11-3 and TRBJ2-6, with D hard to call. This CDR3 contains 14 residues. CDR1 is SGHNT and CDR2 is YENEEA in the germline V gene. V was clipped by 5 bases and J by 4 bases, with 9 bases between them. The CDR3 spells CASSPWTGANVLTF. Here the CDR3 DNA reads TGTGCCAGCAGCCCCTGGACCGGGGCCAACGTCCTGACTTTC.

In this sample, this clone is medium-sized. The chain recombines TRBV11-3 with TRBJ2-1, with D perhaps matching TRBD1 or TRBD2 (5 bases each). The V end lost 2 bases, the J end lost 1 base, and 9 bases lay between the germline ends. Germline V gene data show CDR1 as SGHNT and CDR2 as YENEEA. This CDR3 contains 15 residues. The CDR3 spells CASSLRDGSYNEQFF. CDR3 nucleotides: TGTGCCAGCAGCTTAAGGGACGGTTCCTACAATGAGCAGTTCTTC.

This clone is large by share. This chain joins TRBV28 and TRBJ2-1; 7 bases are shared with TRBD2. J lost 6 bases, V lost 5 bases, and 16 bases had no gene match. Germline CDR1 and CDR2: MDHEN and SYDVKM. This CDR3 is built from 17 residues. CDR3 in DNA: TGTGCCAGCAGTCCCCTCATGAGGGAGGGCCCGCTCAATGAGCAGTTCTTC. Translation gives CASSPLMREGPLNEQFF.